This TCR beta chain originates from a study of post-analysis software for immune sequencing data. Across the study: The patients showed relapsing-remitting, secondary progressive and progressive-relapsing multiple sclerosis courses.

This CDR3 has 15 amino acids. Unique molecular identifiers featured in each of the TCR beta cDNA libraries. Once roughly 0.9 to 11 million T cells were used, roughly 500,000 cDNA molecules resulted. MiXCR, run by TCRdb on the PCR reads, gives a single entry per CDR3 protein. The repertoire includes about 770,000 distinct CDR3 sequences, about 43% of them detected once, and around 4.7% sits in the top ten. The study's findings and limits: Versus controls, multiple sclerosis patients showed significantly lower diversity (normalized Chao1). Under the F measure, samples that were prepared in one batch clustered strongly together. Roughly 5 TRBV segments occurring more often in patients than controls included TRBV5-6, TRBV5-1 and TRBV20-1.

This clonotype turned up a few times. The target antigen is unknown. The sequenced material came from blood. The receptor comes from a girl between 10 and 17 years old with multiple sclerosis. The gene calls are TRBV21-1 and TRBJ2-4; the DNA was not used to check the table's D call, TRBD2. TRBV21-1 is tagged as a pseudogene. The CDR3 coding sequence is TGTGCCAGCAGCAAAAGGAGGGGCCCCCAAAACATTCAGTACTTC. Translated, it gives CASSKRRGPQNIQYF.